This T cell receptor (beta chain) was identified in a study of T cell responses to AZD1222 COVID-19 vaccine. As for the study in general: Second-dose schedules of about 4 or about 12 weeks were combined.

The CDR3 is 13 amino acids. The germline gives CDR1 SGHDN, CDR2 FVKESK. Deletions cut 4 bases from V and 5 bases from J, with 11 bases between. TCRdb's table, derived via immunoSEQ multiplex PCR, lists solely in-frame clones and lacks some. The sample has some 150,000 clones, around nine tenths seen once. This clone was detected once. This TCR was sampled from an adult in good health. The chain couples TRBV14 to TRBJ2-5; tentatively, D is TRBD2 (6 bases). The sample consisted of peripheral blood, taken on day 0 of AZD1222 vaccination. The CDR3 sequence: CASSPGLWETQYF. Here the CDR3 DNA reads TGTGCCAGCAGCCCGGGACTCTGGGAGACCCAGTACTTC.